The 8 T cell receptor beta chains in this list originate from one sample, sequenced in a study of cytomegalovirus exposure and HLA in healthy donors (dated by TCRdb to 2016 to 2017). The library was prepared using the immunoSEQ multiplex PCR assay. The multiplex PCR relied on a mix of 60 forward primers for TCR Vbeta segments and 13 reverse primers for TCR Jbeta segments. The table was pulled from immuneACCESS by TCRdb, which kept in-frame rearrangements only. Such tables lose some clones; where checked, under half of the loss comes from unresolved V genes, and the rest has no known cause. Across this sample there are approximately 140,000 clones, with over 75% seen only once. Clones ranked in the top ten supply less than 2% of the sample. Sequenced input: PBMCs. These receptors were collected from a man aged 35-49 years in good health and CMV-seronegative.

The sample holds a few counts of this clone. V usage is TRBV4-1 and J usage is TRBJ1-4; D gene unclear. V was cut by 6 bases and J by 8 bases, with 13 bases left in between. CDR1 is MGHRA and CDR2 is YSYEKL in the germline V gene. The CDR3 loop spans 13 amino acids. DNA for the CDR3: TGCGCCAGCAGGTTCCGGGAGGAGGAAAAACTGTTTTTT. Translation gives CASRFREEEKLFF.

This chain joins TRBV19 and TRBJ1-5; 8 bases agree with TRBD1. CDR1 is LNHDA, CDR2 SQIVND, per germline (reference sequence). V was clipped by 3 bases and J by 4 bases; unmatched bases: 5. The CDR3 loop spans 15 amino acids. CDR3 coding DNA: TGTGCCAGTAGTATCGACAGGGGAGGGAATCAGCCCCAGCATTTT. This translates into CASSIDRGGNQPQHF.

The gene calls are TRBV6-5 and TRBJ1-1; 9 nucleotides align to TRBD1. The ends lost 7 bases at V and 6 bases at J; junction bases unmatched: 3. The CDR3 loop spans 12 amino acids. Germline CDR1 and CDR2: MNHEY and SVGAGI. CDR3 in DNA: TGTGCCAGCACCAGACAGGGGGCTGAAGCTTTCTTT. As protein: CASTRQGAEAFF.

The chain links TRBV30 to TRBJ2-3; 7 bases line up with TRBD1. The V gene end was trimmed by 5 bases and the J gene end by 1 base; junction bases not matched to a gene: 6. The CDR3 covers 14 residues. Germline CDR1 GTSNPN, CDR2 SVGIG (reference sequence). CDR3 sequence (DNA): TGTGCCTGGGATCATACAGGGGGCACAGATACGCAGTATTTT. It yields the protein CAWDHTGGTDTQYF.

The CDR3 region has the DNA TGTGCCAGCAGCTTCACGGGGGTGGTCACTGAAGCTTTCTTT. Its translation: CASSFTGVVTEAFF. J is TRBJ1-1 and V is TRBV6-5; tentatively, D is TRBD1 (5 bases). The germline V gene encodes CDR1 MNHEY and CDR2 SVGAGI. The V end was cut by 6 bases, the J end by 4 bases, with 15 bases between. The CDR3 has 14 amino acids.

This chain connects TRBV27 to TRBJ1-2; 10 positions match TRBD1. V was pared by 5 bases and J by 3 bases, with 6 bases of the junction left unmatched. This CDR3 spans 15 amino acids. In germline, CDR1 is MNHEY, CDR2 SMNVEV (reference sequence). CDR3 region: CASSLRTGGHYGYTF. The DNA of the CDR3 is TGTGCCAGCAGTCTCCGGACAGGGGGGCACTATGGCTACACCTTC.

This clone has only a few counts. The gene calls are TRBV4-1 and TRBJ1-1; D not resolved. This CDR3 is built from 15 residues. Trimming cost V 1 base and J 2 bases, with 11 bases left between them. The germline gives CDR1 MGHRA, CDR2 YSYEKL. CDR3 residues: CASSQGHSGNTEAFF. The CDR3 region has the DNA TGCGCCAGCAGCCAAGGACACAGCGGTAACACTGAAGCTTTCTTT.

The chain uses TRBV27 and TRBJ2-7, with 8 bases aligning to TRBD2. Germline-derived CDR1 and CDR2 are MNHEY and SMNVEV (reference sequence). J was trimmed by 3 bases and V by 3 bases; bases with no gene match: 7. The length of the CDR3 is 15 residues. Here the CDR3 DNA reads TGTGCCAGCAGTTTTGGTAGCGGGAATTTCTACGAGCAGTACTTC. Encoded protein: CASSFGSGNFYEQYF.